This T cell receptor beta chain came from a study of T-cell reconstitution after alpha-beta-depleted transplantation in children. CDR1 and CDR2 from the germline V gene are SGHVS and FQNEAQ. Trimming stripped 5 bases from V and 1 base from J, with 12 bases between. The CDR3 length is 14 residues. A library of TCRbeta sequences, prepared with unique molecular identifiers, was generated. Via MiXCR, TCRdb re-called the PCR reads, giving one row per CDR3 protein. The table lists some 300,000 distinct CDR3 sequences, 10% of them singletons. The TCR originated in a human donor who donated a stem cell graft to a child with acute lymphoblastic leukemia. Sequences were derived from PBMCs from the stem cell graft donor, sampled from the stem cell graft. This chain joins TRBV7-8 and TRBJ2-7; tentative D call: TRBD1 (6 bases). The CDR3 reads CASSQVRGSYEQYF. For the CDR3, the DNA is TGTGCCAGCAGCCAAGTCAGGGGTTCCTACGAGCAGTACTTC. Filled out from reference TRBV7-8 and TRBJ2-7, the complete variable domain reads GAGVSQSPRYKVAKRGQDVALRCDPISGHVSLFWYQQALGQGPEFLTYFQNEAQLDKSGLPSDRFFAERPEGSVSTLKIQRTQQEDSAVYLCASSQVRGSYEQYFGPGTRLTVT.